This T cell receptor beta chain appears in the sequencing data of a study of early T cells in non-severe SARS-CoV-2 infection. MiXCR, applied by TCRdb to the 5' RACE reads, yields one record per CDR3 protein. Here the sample spans tens of thousands of distinct CDR3 sequences, less than 8% being singletons. This clonotype showed up just a few times. Sequencing was carried out using whole blood. The clonotype was recovered from an adult who was a healthcare worker with PCR-confirmed SARS-CoV-2 infection or an uninfected control (not recorded which).

Here the CDR3 DNA reads TGTGCCAGCAGTTTCGGAACAGGGGGTCCGTCTGGCTACACCTTC. Amino acid sequence: CASSFGTGGPSGYTF. This chain links TRBV28 with TRBJ1-2; TRBD1 matches at 8 bases. CDR3 size: 15 residues. With 3 bases clipped from V and 7 bases from J, the junction kept 10 bases outside the gene matches. Germline CDR1 reads MDHEN; CDR2 reads SYDVKM.